In this sample, the clone carrying this TCR beta chain turned up a few times. What it recognizes is unknown. Amplification used 60 Vbeta primers and 13 Jbeta primers. Using immunoSEQ multiplex PCR, the repertoire was profiled, and TCRdb retains in-frame clones only, with some absent. The profile shows roughly 120,000 clones, approximately 80% of them singletons. These data belong to a study of cytomegalovirus exposure and HLA in healthy donors. The CDR3 covers 14 residues. Trimming removed 4 bases from V and 7 bases from J, with 14 bases in between. The germline CDR1 and CDR2 sequences are SGHNT and YENEEA. General study results and limits: It was approximately 150 TCR beta chains that were listed as cytomegalovirus-associated. Productive status was seen about 90% or about 30% of the time for most TCR beta V segments in an earlier analysis. Analysis was carried out at a later point, and it linked a missense DCLRE1C variant to TCR beta V- and J-gene trimming.

This clonotype was sampled from a man aged 30 to 39 in good health and CMV-seropositive. Material: PBMCs. The gene calls are TRBV11-3 and TRBJ1-3; perhaps TRBD1 as D (6 bases). CDR3 nucleotides: TGTGCCAGCAGCTCCAGACAGGTTTCTAACACCATATATTTT. It is translated as CASSSRQVSNTIYF. Full variable domain (outside the CDR3, taken from reference TRBV11-3 and TRBJ1-3): EAGVVQSPRYKIIEKKQPVAFWCNPISGHNTLYWYLQNLGQGPELLIRYENEEAVDDSQLPKDRFSAERLKGVDSTLKIQPAELGDSAVYLCASSSRQVSNTIYFGEGSWLTVV.